These T cell receptor beta chains were read from a single sample in a study of blood T cells in healthy people across ages. TCRdb analysed the 5' RACE reads with MiXCR anew, one entry per CDR3 protein. The table shows hundreds of thousands of distinct CDR3 sequences, with around 43% occurring only once. Sequences were obtained from blood. The receptors derive from a man aged 55 to 70 in good health. Both conserved end residues are part of each CDR3. D genes are given only for firm matches. The size field is filled for only some rows; it gives once, few, many or a size class.

clone_size	d_call	v_call	j_call	cdr3_aa	cdr3_nt
few	.	TRBV9	TRBJ2-7	CASSADKQGPYEQYF	TGTGCCAGCAGCGCAGATAAACAGGGTCCCTACGAGCAGTACTTC
.	TRBD1	TRBV20-1	TRBJ1-5	CSARGQGVSQPQHF	TGCAGTGCTAGAGGACAGGGCGTAAGTCAGCCCCAGCATTTT
.	.	TRBV20-1	TRBJ2-3	CSARADRGDTQYF	TGCAGTGCTAGAGCGGACAGAGGAGATACGCAGTATTTT
few	.	TRBV6-6	TRBJ2-5	CASSYWGKQYF	TGTGCCAGCAGTTACTGGGGGAAGCAGTACTTC
many	.	TRBV4-1	TRBJ2-7	CASSQINSVTYEQYF	TGCGCCAGCAGCCAAATCAATAGTGTTACCTACGAGCAGTACTTC
.	.	TRBV7-8	TRBJ1-2	CASSRDRPQDGYTF	TGTGCCAGCAGCCGTGACCGACCGCAGGATGGCTACACCTTC
.	TRBD1	TRBV20-1	TRBJ2-7	CSARTGTYEQYF	TGCAGTGCAAGGACAGGTACCTACGAGCAGTACTTC
few	.	TRBV6-6	TRBJ1-1	CASSYSETGTEAFF	TGTGCCAGCAGTTACTCTGAGACAGGCACTGAAGCTTTCTTT
.	TRBD1	TRBV3-1	TRBJ1-1	CASSQRQGAEAFF	TGTGCCAGCAGCCAACGACAGGGAGCTGAAGCTTTCTTT
.	.	TRBV6-5	TRBJ2-7	CASSPQGLVVYEQYF	TGTGCCAGCAGCCCCCAGGGTTTGGTCGTCTACGAGCAGTACTTC
.	.	TRBV7-2	TRBJ2-1	CASSHRGGVRTISYNEQFF	TGTGCCAGCAGCCACAGGGGGGGTGTCAGAACGATCTCCTACAATGAGCAGTTCTTC
.	.	TRBV20-1	TRBJ2-5	CSVSREETQYF	TGCAGTGTATCCCGGGAAGAGACCCAGTACTTC
few	TRBD1	TRBV7-2	TRBJ2-7	CASSLVRTGDEQYF	TGTGCCAGCAGCTTAGTCCGGACAGGGGACGAGCAGTACTTC
.	.	TRBV9	TRBJ2-7	CASSSTGKEYNEQYF	TGTGCCAGCAGCAGTACAGGGAAAGAGTACAATGAGCAGTACTTC
.	.	TRBV3-1	TRBJ1-2	CAGSRDGANGYTF	TGTGCCGGCAGCAGGGACGGGGCTAATGGCTACACCTTC
few	TRBD2	TRBV7-9	TRBJ2-5	CASSVTSGETQYF	TGTGCCAGCAGCGTTACTAGCGGGGAGACCCAGTACTTC
.	TRBD1	TRBV12-3/TRBV12-4	TRBJ2-3	CASSVLQGSDTQYF	TGTGCCAGCAGTGTTCTACAGGGGTCAGATACGCAGTATTTT
once	TRBD2	TRBV25-1	TRBJ2-1	CASSYGGSSSYNEQFF	TGTGCCAGCAGTTACGGCGGGAGTAGCTCCTACAATGAGCAGTTCTTC
few	.	TRBV6-2/TRBV6-3	TRBJ2-7	CASRRGAGQYEQYF	TGTGCCAGCAGACGGGGCGCAGGACAGTACGAGCAGTACTTC
.	TRBD1	TRBV29-1	TRBJ2-7	CSVRTGSYEQYF	TGCAGCGTGCGGACAGGCTCCTACGAGCAGTACTTC
.	TRBD2	TRBV7-2	TRBJ2-3	CASRTGGLPDTQYF	TGTGCCAGCAGAACGGGGGGGTTACCAGATACGCAGTATTTT
.	.	TRBV9	TRBJ2-1	CASSVSRNPYNEQFF	TGTGCCAGCAGCGTATCCAGGAACCCCTACAATGAGCAGTTCTTC
.	.	TRBV12-3/TRBV12-4	TRBJ2-7	CASSLGNPYEQYF	TGTGCCAGCAGTTTAGGAAACCCCTACGAGCAGTACTTC
few	TRBD1	TRBV25-1	TRBJ2-7	CASSGNSGQGSSYEQYF	TGTGCCAGCAGTGGGAACTCAGGACAGGGGTCTTCCTACGAGCAGTACTTC
.	TRBD1	TRBV6-2/TRBV6-3	TRBJ2-4	CAIRQGKANIQYF	TGTGCCATAAGACAGGGGAAGGCAAACATTCAGTACTTC
few	TRBD1	TRBV5-1	TRBJ2-7	CASSLDRARYEQYF	TGCGCCAGCAGTTTAGACAGGGCCCGCTACGAGCAGTACTTC
few	TRBD1	TRBV6-6	TRBJ2-7	CASSKQGAGEQYF	TGTGCCAGCAGTAAGCAGGGGGCGGGGGAGCAGTACTTC
once	.	TRBV7-2	TRBJ2-7	CASSLKQSNEQYF	TGTGCCAGCAGCTTAAAACAGAGCAATGAGCAGTACTTC
.	TRBD2	TRBV20-1	TRBJ2-2	CSARDYGGTGELFF	TGCAGTGCTAGAGATTACGGGGGGACCGGGGAGCTGTTTTTT
.	.	TRBV12-3/TRBV12-4	TRBJ2-5	CASGRDQETQYF	TGTGCCAGCGGCAGGGACCAAGAGACCCAGTACTTC
.	.	TRBV6-2/TRBV6-3	TRBJ2-3	CASSYSMGQAGDADTQYF	TGTGCCAGCAGTTACTCGATGGGTCAGGCAGGGGACGCAGATACGCAGTATTTT
once	.	TRBV10-3	TRBJ1-2	CTISEYGTANYGYTF	TGTACCATCAGTGAGTACGGGACGGCAAACTATGGCTACACCTTC
.	TRBD1	TRBV2	TRBJ1-5	CASRGAGGWPQHF	TGTGCCAGCAGAGGGGCAGGGGGCTGGCCCCAGCATTTT
.	.	TRBV7-6	TRBJ2-5	CASSLTHQGAQYF	TGTGCCAGCAGCTTGACCCATCAAGGGGCCCAGTACTTC
.	TRBD1	TRBV24-1	TRBJ2-7	CATSDSRGQGVYEQYF	TGTGCCACCAGTGATTCCAGGGGACAGGGGGTCTACGAGCAGTACTTC
.	.	TRBV28	TRBJ2-7	CASSAMGYEQYF	TGTGCCAGCAGTGCCATGGGCTACGAGCAGTACTTC
.	.	TRBV28	TRBJ2-7	CASSGAGEQYF	TGTGCCAGCAGTGGGGCAGGGGAGCAGTACTTC
many	.	TRBV28	TRBJ2-7	CASSLRTAKGNEQYF	TGTGCCAGCAGTTTAAGGACAGCGAAAGGCAACGAGCAGTACTTC
few	TRBD1	TRBV5-1	TRBJ1-2	CASSQQGGIANYGYTF	TGCGCCAGCAGCCAACAGGGGGGCATAGCTAACTATGGCTACACCTTC
.	.	TRBV7-2	TRBJ2-5	CASSYGLLTQYF	TGTGCCAGCAGCTACGGACTACTGACCCAGTACTTC
.	.	TRBV27	TRBJ2-5	CASSLWSSETQYF	TGTGCCAGCAGTTTATGGTCATCAGAGACCCAGTACTTC
many	.	TRBV6-2/TRBV6-3	TRBJ2-1	CASSPRYEQFF	TGTGCCAGCTCCCCCCGGTATGAGCAGTTCTTC
few	TRBD1	TRBV2	TRBJ2-1	CARKGQGADEQFF	TGTGCCCGAAAGGGTCAGGGGGCTGATGAGCAGTTCTTC
.	TRBD1	TRBV20-1	TRBJ1-5	CSARDGRQGLAQPQHF	TGCAGTGCTAGAGATGGAAGACAGGGGCTGGCTCAGCCCCAGCATTTT
few	.	TRBV12-3/TRBV12-4	TRBJ1-2	CASSFADNYGYTF	TGTGCCAGCAGTTTCGCGGATAACTATGGCTACACCTTC
.	TRBD2	TRBV7-9	TRBJ2-7	CASSLGRGHVYEQYF	TGTGCCAGCAGTCTCGGGAGGGGACACGTTTACGAGCAGTACTTC
few	TRBD2	TRBV4-3	TRBJ2-7	CASSQALGGYEQYF	TGCGCCAGCAGCCAAGCCCTGGGGGGGTACGAGCAGTACTTC
.	TRBD1	TRBV4-3	TRBJ2-7	CASSYDRGEYEQYF	TGCGCCAGCAGTTACGACAGGGGCGAATACGAGCAGTACTTC
.	.	TRBV7-6	TRBJ1-4	CASSLRGDPEKLFF	TGTGCCAGCAGCTTACGGGGCGATCCAGAAAAACTGTTTTTT
.	.	TRBV27	TRBJ2-7	CASKGTGHYEQYF	TGTGCCAGCAAAGGAACAGGCCACTACGAGCAGTACTTC
few	.	TRBV20-1	TRBJ1-2	CSASNFGGQAYGYTF	TGCAGTGCTAGCAATTTCGGGGGTCAAGCCTATGGCTACACCTTC
few	.	TRBV27	TRBJ2-5	CASSLGQGGAETQYF	TGTGCCAGCAGTTTAGGGCAGGGGGGTGCAGAGACCCAGTACTTC
.	.	TRBV20-1	TRBJ1-1	CSARVVGGTEAFF	TGCAGTGCTAGAGTCGTCGGGGGAACTGAAGCTTTCTTT